This TCR beta chain appears in the sequencing data of a study of CD8 T cells in ankylosing spondylitis. Study findings and constraints: Disease-linked clones were found to be CD8+ and relatively rare in peripheral blood. In ankylosing spondylitis patients, matched synovial fluid reportedly showed significant enrichment of disease-linked clones. What seemed typical of ankylosing spondylitis blood was a TCR beta motif built from several highly homologous variants. Past studies reported some motif variants in reactive arthritis synovial fluid and blood.

The ends were cut back, 6 bases at V and 4 bases at J, with 12 bases in the middle. CDR3 length: 12 amino acids. The germline CDR1 and CDR2 sequences are DFQATT and SNEGSKA (reference sequence). About this clonotype: What it binds is not known.

For TCR beta, libraries came from quantitative 5'-RACE with molecular barcodes. TCRdb independently ran MiXCR on the 5' RACE reads; one entry per CDR3 protein. The table has approximately 550,000 distinct CDR3 sequences, 12% seen once; the top ten hold nearly 7%. The gene calls are TRBV20-1 and TRBJ1-1; possibly TRBD1 for D (5 bases). The TCR originated in a male donor with ankylosing spondylitis. The sequenced material came from blood, either unsorted or a sorted T cell fraction (not recorded which). DNA of the CDR3: TGCAGTGCGTTCAGGGTTATCACTGAAGCTTTCTTT. The encoded protein is CSAFRVITEAFF.